This T cell receptor (beta chain) is from a study of cytomegalovirus exposure and HLA in healthy donors. V lost 4 bases, J lost 7 bases, and 8 bases stayed unmatched. CDR1 and CDR2 (germline): MDHEN, SYDVKM. The length of the CDR3 is 14 residues. The sample holds a few counts of this clone. Vbeta (60) and Jbeta (13) primers were used in the PCR. The assay was immunoSEQ multiplex PCR, and TCRdb's table has in-frame clones only and misses some. The sample carries 100,000 to 150,000 clones, roughly 78% recorded once. The sequenced sample was PBMCs. The clonotype comes from a woman between 40 and 55 years old in good health and CMV-seronegative. The genes are TRBV28 and TRBJ1-2, with TRBD1 matching over 8 bases. For the CDR3, the DNA is TGTGCCAGCAGTTCCGGACAGGGAAATTCTGGCTACACCTTC. This gives the protein CASSSGQGNSGYTF.